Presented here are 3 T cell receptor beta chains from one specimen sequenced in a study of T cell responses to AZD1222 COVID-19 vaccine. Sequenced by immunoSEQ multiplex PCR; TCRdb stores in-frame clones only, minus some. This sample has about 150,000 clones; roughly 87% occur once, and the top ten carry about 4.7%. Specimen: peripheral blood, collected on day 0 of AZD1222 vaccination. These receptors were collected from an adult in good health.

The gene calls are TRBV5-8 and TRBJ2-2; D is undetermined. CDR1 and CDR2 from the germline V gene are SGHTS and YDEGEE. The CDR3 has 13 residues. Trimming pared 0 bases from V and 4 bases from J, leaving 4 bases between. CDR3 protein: CASSLGSTGELFF. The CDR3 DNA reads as TGTGCCAGCAGCTTGGGAAGCACCGGGGAGCTGTTTTTT.

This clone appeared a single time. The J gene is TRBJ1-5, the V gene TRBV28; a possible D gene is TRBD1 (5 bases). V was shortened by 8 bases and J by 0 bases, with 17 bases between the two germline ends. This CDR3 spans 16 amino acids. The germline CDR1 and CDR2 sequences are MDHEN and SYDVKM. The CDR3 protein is CASPPLGTDSNQPQHF. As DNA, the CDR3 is TGTGCCAGCCCACCACTGGGGACCGATAGCAATCAGCCCCAGCATTTT.

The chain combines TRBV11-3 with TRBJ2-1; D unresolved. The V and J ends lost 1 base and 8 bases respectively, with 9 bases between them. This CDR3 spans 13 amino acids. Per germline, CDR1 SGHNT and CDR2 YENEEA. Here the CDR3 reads CASSLGSVYEQFF. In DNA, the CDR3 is TGTGCCAGCAGCTTAGGGTCCGTCTATGAGCAGTTCTTC. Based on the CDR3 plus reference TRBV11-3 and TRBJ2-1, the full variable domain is EAGVVQSPRYKIIEKKQPVAFWCNPISGHNTLYWYLQNLGQGPELLIRYENEEAVDDSQLPKDRFSAERLKGVDSTLKIQPAELGDSAVYLCASSLGSVYEQFFGPGTRLTVL.